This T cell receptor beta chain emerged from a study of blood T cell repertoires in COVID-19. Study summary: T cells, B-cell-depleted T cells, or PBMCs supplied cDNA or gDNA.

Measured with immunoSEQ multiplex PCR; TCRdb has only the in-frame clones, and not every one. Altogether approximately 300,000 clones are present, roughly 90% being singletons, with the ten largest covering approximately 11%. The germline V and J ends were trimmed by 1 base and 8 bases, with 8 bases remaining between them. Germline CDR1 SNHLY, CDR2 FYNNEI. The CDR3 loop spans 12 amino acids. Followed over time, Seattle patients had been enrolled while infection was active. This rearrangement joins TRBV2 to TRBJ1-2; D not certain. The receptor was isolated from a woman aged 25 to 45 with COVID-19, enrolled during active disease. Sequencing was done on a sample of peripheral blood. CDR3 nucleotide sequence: TGTGCCAGCAGTGAAGGAGGGTACGGCTACACCTTC. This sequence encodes CASSEGGYGYTF.